This record looks at one T cell receptor beta chain sequence and its context. Antigen specificity is unknown. This entry comes from a study of cytomegalovirus exposure and HLA in healthy donors. Study conclusions and caveats: Specific recognition of CMV antigens was confirmed in vitro for a few chains (all CMV-associated). Some public TCRs appeared in many individuals, while most sequences were rare. The study labeled 150 or so TCR beta chains cytomegalovirus-associated.

Clones were sequenced by immunoSEQ multiplex PCR, and TCRdb holds only the in-frame ones, with some missing. Among 35,000 to 50,000 clones, 93% were seen once, and the ten largest hold roughly 2.1%. This TCR derives from a woman in her late teens or twenties in good health and CMV-seronegative. Sequenced material: PBMCs.

CDR3 in DNA: TGTGCCAGCAGTGAAAGATTGAGAGGGGGACACCTGAAAGAGACCCAGTACTTC. It translates to CASSERLRGGHLKETQYF. The chain carries TRBV2 and TRBJ2-5; D perhaps matches TRBD1 (6 bases). The germline V gene encodes CDR1 SNHLY and CDR2 FYNNEI. Trimming removed 2 bases at V and 3 bases at J, with 22 bases between. The CDR3 consists of 18 residues.